This T cell receptor (beta chain) was identified in a study of T cell responses to AZD1222 COVID-19 vaccine. The CDR3 is 14 amino acids. Trimming stripped 6 bases from V and 5 bases from J, with 17 bases between. Germline V CDR1 and CDR2: SGHTA, FQGNSA. Profiling relied on immunoSEQ multiplex PCR, and the TCRdb table lists in-frame clones only, not all of them. This table holds 95,000 to 150,000 clones, approximately 90% found once. The J gene is TRBJ2-7, the V gene TRBV7-2; TRBD1 might be the D (7 bases). The input for sequencing was peripheral blood, taken on day 0 of AZD1222 vaccination. This receptor was obtained from an adult in good health. The CDR3 sequence is CASSNGQGGHEQYF. CDR3 sequence (DNA): TGTGCCAGCAGTAATGGGCAGGGGGGCCACGAGCAGTACTTC.